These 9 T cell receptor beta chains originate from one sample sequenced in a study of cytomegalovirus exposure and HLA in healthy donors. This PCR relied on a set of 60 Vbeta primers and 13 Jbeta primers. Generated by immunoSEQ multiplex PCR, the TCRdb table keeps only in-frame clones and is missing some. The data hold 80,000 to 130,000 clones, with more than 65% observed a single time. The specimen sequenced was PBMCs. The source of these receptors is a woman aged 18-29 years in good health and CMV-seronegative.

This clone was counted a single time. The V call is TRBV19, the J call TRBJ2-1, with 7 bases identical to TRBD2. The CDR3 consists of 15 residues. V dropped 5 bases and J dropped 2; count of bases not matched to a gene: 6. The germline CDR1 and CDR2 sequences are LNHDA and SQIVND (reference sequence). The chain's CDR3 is CASSGGESPYNEQFF. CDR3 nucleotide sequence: TGTGCCAGTAGTGGGGGGGAGTCCCCCTACAATGAGCAGTTCTTC.

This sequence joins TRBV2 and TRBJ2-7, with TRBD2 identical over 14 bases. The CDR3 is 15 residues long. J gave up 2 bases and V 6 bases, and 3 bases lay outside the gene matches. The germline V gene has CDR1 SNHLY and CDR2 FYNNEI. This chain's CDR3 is CASSGLAGGTYEQYF. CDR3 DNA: TGTGCCAGCAGCGGACTAGCGGGGGGAACCTACGAGCAGTACTTC.

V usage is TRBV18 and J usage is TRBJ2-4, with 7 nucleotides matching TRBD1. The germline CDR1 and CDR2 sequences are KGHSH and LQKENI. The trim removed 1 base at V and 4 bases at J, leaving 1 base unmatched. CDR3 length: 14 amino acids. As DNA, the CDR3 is TGTGCCAGCTCACCACGACAGGGTAAAAACATTCAGTACTTC. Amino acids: CASSPRQGKNIQYF.

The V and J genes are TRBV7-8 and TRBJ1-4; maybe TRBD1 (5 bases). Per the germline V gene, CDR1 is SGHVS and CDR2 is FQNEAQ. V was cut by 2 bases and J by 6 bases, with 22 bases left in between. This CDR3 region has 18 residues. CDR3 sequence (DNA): TGTGCCAGCAGCTTAACTGATGCTCCGGGACGGGGGTATGAAAAACTGTTTTTT. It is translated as CASSLTDAPGRGYEKLFF.

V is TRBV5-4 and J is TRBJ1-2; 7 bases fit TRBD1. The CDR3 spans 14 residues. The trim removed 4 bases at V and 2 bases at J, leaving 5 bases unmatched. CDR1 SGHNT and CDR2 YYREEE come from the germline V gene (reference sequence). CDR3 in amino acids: CASSLGQSNYGYTF. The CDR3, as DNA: TGTGCCAGCAGCCTGGGACAGAGCAACTATGGCTACACCTTC. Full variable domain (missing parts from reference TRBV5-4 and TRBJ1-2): ETGVTQSPTHLIKTRGQQVTLRCSSQSGHNTVSWYQQALGQGPQFIFQYYREEENGRGNFPPRFSGLQFPNYSSELNVNALELDDSALYLCASSLGQSNYGYTFGSGTRLTVV.

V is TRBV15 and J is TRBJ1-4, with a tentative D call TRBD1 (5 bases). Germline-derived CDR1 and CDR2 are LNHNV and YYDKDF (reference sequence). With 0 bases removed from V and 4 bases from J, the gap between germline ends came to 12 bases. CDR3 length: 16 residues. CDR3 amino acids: CATSRDVTEFNEKLFF. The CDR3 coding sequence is TGTGCCACCAGCAGAGATGTGACAGAGTTTAATGAAAAACTGTTTTTT.

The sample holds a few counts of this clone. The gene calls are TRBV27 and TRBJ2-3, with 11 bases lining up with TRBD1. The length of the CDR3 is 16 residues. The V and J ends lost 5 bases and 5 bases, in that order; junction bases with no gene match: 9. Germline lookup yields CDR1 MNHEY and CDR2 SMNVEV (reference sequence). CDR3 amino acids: CASSPRTGGMVDTQYF. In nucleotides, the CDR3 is TGTGCCAGCAGTCCGCGGACAGGGGGCATGGTAGATACGCAGTATTTT.

CDR3 DNA sequence: TGTGCCAGCAGTTCAGGATCCCTTGGCTACACCTTC. This gives the protein CASSSGSLGYTF. The rearrangement joins TRBV7-9 to TRBJ1-2; D is uncertain. CDR1 is SEHNR and CDR2 is FQNEAQ in the germline V gene (reference sequence). Trimming took off 6 bases at V and 7 bases at J, with 12 bases between the two ends. The CDR3 extends over 12 amino acids.

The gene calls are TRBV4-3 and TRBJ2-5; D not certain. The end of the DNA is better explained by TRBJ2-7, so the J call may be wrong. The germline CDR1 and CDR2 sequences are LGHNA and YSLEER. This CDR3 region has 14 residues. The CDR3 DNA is TGCGCCAGCAGCCAAGATACTGCGAGCTACGAGCAGTACTTC. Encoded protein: CASSQDTASYEQYF.